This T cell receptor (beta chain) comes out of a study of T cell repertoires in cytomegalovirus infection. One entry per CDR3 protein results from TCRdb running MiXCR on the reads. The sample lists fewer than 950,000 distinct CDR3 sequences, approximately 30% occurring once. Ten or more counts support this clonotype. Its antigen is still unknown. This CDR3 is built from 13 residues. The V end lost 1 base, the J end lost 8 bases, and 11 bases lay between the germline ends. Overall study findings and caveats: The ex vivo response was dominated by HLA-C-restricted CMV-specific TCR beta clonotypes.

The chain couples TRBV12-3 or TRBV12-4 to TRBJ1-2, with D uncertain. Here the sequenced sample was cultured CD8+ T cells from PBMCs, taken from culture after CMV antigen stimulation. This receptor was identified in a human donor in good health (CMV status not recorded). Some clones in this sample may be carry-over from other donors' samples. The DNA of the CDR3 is TGTGCCAGCAGTTTAGGCCCGGCGGGAGGCTACACCTTC. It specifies CASSLGPAGGYTF.